The clone carrying this TCR beta chain has a handful of counts. The antigen remains unidentified. The sample is drawn from a study of blood T cells in healthy people across ages. In the study overall: Every two T cells gave about one barcoded beta molecule via template switching. Study conclusions and caveats: TCR beta diversity was tightly associated with the proportion of naive T cells. It was the long-lived donors that had more naive CD4+ cells and higher diversity than aged donors.

The length of the CDR3 is 12 residues. CDR1 SGHNT and CDR2 YENEEA come from the germline V gene. Trimming cost V 2 bases and J 9 bases, with 11 bases left between them. PCR was performed a second time for roughly 7 to 11 cycles using a sample-barcoded 5' primer and a J-beta primer mix. In TCRdb, the 5' RACE reads were re-called with MiXCR into one record per CDR3 protein. The sample gives around 2 million distinct CDR3 sequences, roughly two fifths of which show up once; roughly 23% is in the top ten. This clonotype originated in a human donor in good health. V gene TRBV11-3 combines with J gene TRBJ2-7; D perhaps matches TRBD2 (6 bases). Sequencing used blood. This CDR3 reads CASSLTSSGQYF. In DNA, the CDR3 is TGTGCCAGCAGCTTAACTAGCTCCGGGCAGTACTTC.